These 24 T cell receptor beta chains originate from one sample sequenced in a study of T cell responses to AZD1222 COVID-19 vaccine. Sequencing used immunoSEQ multiplex PCR; TCRdb keeps in-frame clones, though not all of them. The data show around 87,000 clones, around 84% seen once. Material: peripheral blood, obtained on day 0 of AZD1222 vaccination. The receptors originated from an adult in good health.

V gene TRBV7-6 combines with J gene TRBJ1-1; tentative D call: TRBD1 (6 bases). Trimming took off 1 base at V and 2 bases at J, with 11 bases between the two ends. This CDR3 comprises 15 residues. CDR1 SGHVS and CDR2 FNYEAQ come from the germline V gene. This CDR3 is CASSLGAGTNTEAFF. CDR3 bases: TGTGCCAGCAGCTTAGGTGCAGGGACAAACACTGAAGCTTTCTTT. Full variable domain (outside the CDR3, taken from reference TRBV7-6 and TRBJ1-1): GAGVSQSPRYKVTKRGQDVALRCDPISGHVSLYWYRQALGQGPEFLTYFNYEAQQDKSGLPNDRFSAERPEGSISTLTIQRTEQRDSAMYRCASSLGAGTNTEAFFGQGTRLTVV.

The V gene is TRBV9, the J gene TRBJ1-1; D remains unclear. The V end was cut by 0 bases, the J end by 1 base, with 7 bases between. Per the germline V gene, CDR1 is SGDLS and CDR2 is YYNGEE. This CDR3 has 14 amino acids. The CDR3 is CASSVVTRNTEAFF. DNA of the CDR3: TGTGCCAGCAGCGTAGTTACGAGGAACACTGAAGCTTTCTTT.

V is TRBV5-1 and J is TRBJ2-1, with 9 bases aligning to TRBD1. Trimming at V came to 0 bases and at J to 0 bases, leaving 7 bases not matched to a gene. Per germline, CDR1 SGHRS and CDR2 YFSETQ. The CDR3 is made up of 18 amino acids. The CDR3 region has the DNA TGCGCCAGCAGCTTGGCCTGGGACAGGGCGACCTCCTACAATGAGCAGTTCTTC. It encodes CASSLAWDRATSYNEQFF.

The rearrangement uses TRBV12-3 or TRBV12-4 and TRBJ1-1; D gene uncertain. The V end lost 3 bases, the J end lost 2 bases, and 7 bases lay between the germline ends. CDR3 length: 13 amino acids. CDR3 in amino acids: CASSLEENTEAFF. CDR3 DNA: TGTGCCAGCAGTTTGGAGGAAAACACTGAAGCTTTCTTT.

This sequence joins TRBV7-2 and TRBJ2-2; D is unresolved. CDR3 size: 16 residues. Germline-derived CDR1 and CDR2 are SGHTA and FQGNSA. Trimming removed 1 base from V and 4 bases from J, with 13 bases in between. The chain's CDR3 is CASSLDPAGSTGELFF. The CDR3 DNA is TGTGCCAGCAGCTTAGACCCCGCAGGCTCCACCGGGGAGCTGTTTTTT.

This CDR3 is CASTTGPTIYF. In DNA, the CDR3 is TGTGCCAGTACTACAGGCCCCACCATATATTTT. The rearrangement uses TRBV12-3 or TRBV12-4 and TRBJ1-3, with TRBD1 as a possible D gene (5 bases). The V end lost 9 bases, the J end lost 9 bases, and 12 bases lay between the germline ends. The CDR3 totals 11 residues.

This clone was observed once. V and J are TRBV9 and TRBJ2-1; the D gene is possibly TRBD2 (6 bases). The CDR3 has 15 amino acids. V lost 0 bases and J 9 bases, leaving 16 bases between the germline ends. Germline V gives CDR1 SGDLS, CDR2 YYNGEE. CDR3 amino acids: CASSVGTTSLFEQFF. The CDR3 coding sequence is TGTGCCAGCAGCGTAGGAACGACTAGTCTTTTTGAGCAGTTCTTC. The whole variable domain, filled in from reference TRBV9 and TRBJ2-1, reads DSGVTQTPKHLITATGQRVTLRCSPRSGDLSVYWYQQSLDQGLQFLIQYYNGEERAKGNILERFSAQQFPDLHSELNLSSLELGDSALYFCASSVGTTSLFEQFFGPGTRLTVL.

The CDR3 DNA sequence: TGTGCCAGCAGCTTCGGCGGAGGGTCGGGCACTGAAGCTTTCTTT. This codes for CASSFGGGSGTEAFF. The genes are TRBV11-1 and TRBJ1-1; D call uncertain. With 3 bases removed from V and 4 bases from J, the gap between germline ends came to 15 bases. CDR3 length equals 15 residues. Germline-derived CDR1 and CDR2 are SGHAT and FQDESV (reference sequence). Drawing the rest from reference TRBV11-1 and TRBJ1-1, the complete variable domain is EAEVAQSPRYKITEKSQAVAFWCDPISGHATLYWYRQILGQGPELLVQFQDESVVDDSQLPKDRFSAERLKGVDSTLKIQPAELGDSAMYLCASSFGGGSGTEAFFGQGTRLTVV.

The chain recombines TRBV24-1 with TRBJ2-1, with 14 bases matching TRBD2. CDR1 is KGHDR, CDR2 SFDVKD, per germline. This CDR3 is 15 amino acids long. V shed 7 bases, J shed 4 bases, and the junction held 2 bases outside the gene matches. CDR3 amino acids: CATRGLAGGYNEQFF. DNA for the CDR3: TGTGCCACCAGAGGACTAGCGGGAGGTTACAATGAGCAGTTCTTC.

The chain employs TRBV5-1 and TRBJ2-1; 10 bases fit TRBD1. Germline CDR1 SGHRS, CDR2 YFSETQ. This CDR3 has 15 residues. J gave up 7 bases and V 3 bases, and 7 bases lay outside the gene matches. The CDR3 coding sequence is TGCGCCAGCAGCTGGGACGGACAGGGGGTGAATGAGCAGTTCTTC. Its translation: CASSWDGQGVNEQFF. The full variable domain, in which reference TRBV5-1 and TRBJ2-1 provide the parts outside the CDR3, is KAGVTQTPRYLIKTRGQQVTLSCSPISGHRSVSWYQQTPGQGLQFLFEYFSETQRNKGNFPGRFSGRQFSNSRSEMNVSTLELGDSALYLCASSWDGQGVNEQFFGPGTRLTVL.

The rearrangement joins TRBV10-1 to TRBJ2-7; D might be TRBD1 (6 bases). Trimming took 4 bases from V and 4 from J, leaving 14 bases between them. This CDR3 is 14 amino acids long. Germline V lookup: CDR1 WNHNN, CDR2 SYGVQD (reference sequence). CDR3 sequence reads: CASSASGEKYEQYF. In DNA form, the CDR3 reads TGCGCCAGCAGTGCATCAGGGGAGAAGTACGAGCAGTACTTC.

This rearrangement joins TRBV28 to TRBJ1-2, with D perhaps TRBD1 (5 bases). The germline gives CDR1 MDHEN, CDR2 SYDVKM. Deletions cut 7 bases from V and 5 bases from J, with 11 bases between. The CDR3 covers 12 residues. In DNA form, the CDR3 reads TGTGCCAGCACCACGCCAGGGTATGGCTACACCTTC. Translated, it gives CASTTPGYGYTF.

The chain recombines TRBV7-6 with TRBJ1-6; D gene uncertain. Trimming shortened V by 5 bases and J by 9 bases, and 17 bases separated the two germline ends. The CDR3 runs 15 residues. Germline V gene lookup returns CDR1 SGHVS and CDR2 FNYEAQ. The DNA of the CDR3 is TGTGCCAGCAGCCCCACCTCTAACCGGGGTTCACCCCTCCACTTT. It yields the protein CASSPTSNRGSPLHF.

The chain uses TRBV2 and TRBJ1-5; D not resolved. The CDR3 runs 15 residues. Trimming left V 0 bases short and J 7 bases short, with 13 bases between. Germline lookup yields CDR1 SNHLY and CDR2 FYNNEI. The CDR3 DNA reads TGTGCCAGCAGTGAAGCGCGCGGCGCGGGACAGCCCCAGCATTTT. It translates to CASSEARGAGQPQHF.

The V call is TRBV3-1 (or the pseudogene TRBV3-2), the J call TRBJ1-1; D gene ambiguous. Germline values: CDR1 LGHDT, CDR2 YNNKEL (reference sequence). V lost 1 base to trimming and J lost 1 base, with 4 bases between them. This CDR3 is 13 amino acids long. CDR3 sequence: CASSQVRNTEAFF. Written as DNA, the CDR3 is TGTGCCAGCAGCCAAGTTAGGAACACTGAAGCTTTCTTT.

The chain couples TRBV19 to TRBJ2-7; 11 positions agree with TRBD2. V trimming: 0 bases; J trimming: 3 bases; junction bases outside the gene matches: 4. In germline, CDR1 is LNHDA, CDR2 SQIVND (reference sequence). This CDR3 comprises 16 residues. The CDR3: CASSIEGTSGLYEQYF. In DNA, the CDR3 is TGTGCCAGTAGTATAGAGGGGACTAGCGGACTCTACGAGCAGTACTTC.

This clone was counted a few times. The chain recombines TRBV7-9 with TRBJ2-5; 7 bases agree with TRBD1. In germline, CDR1 is SEHNR, CDR2 FQNEAQ (reference sequence). This CDR3 has 14 amino acids. Trimming removed 4 bases from V and 3 bases from J; junction bases left unmatched: 5. Here the CDR3 reads CASSSYGTEETQYF. The CDR3, as DNA: TGTGCCAGCAGCTCATACGGGACAGAAGAGACCCAGTACTTC.

The J gene is TRBJ2-5, the V gene TRBV11-2; 11 bases align to TRBD2. This CDR3 has 15 residues. CDR1 and CDR2 (germline): SGHAT, FQNNGV. Trimming took 5 bases from V and 4 from J; bases not matched to a gene: 6. The CDR3: CASSLRTSGLETQYF. CDR3 nucleotide sequence: TGTGCCAGCAGCCTTAGGACTAGCGGGCTAGAGACCCAGTACTTC.

The chain combines TRBV19 with TRBJ2-7, with 7 bases that match TRBD1. After removal of 7 bases from V and 0 bases from J, the junction contained 6 bases not matched to a gene. Germline V gene sequence: CDR1 LNHDA, CDR2 SQIVND (reference sequence). The CDR3 is made up of 14 amino acids. The CDR3 nucleotides read TGTGCCAGTAACCCGACAGGGAGCTCCTACGAGCAGTACTTC. Translating it yields CASNPTGSSYEQYF. Full variable domain (outside the CDR3, taken from reference TRBV19 and TRBJ2-7): DGGITQSPKYLFRKEGQNVTLSCEQNLNHDAMYWYRQDPGQGLRLIYYSQIVNDFQKGDIAEGYSVSREKKESFPLTVTSAQKNPTAFYLCASNPTGSSYEQYFGPGTRLTVT.

V and J are TRBV27 and TRBJ1-6; 9 bases are a match to TRBD1. The CDR3 runs 16 residues. In germline, CDR1 is MNHEY, CDR2 SMNVEV (reference sequence). The V gene end was trimmed by 3 bases and the J gene end by 4 bases; junction bases not matched to a gene: 4. The CDR3 DNA reads TGTGCCAGCAGTTTGGGGGGACAGGGATATAATTCACCCCTCCACTTT. It codes for CASSLGGQGYNSPLHF.

The CDR3 DNA reads as TGCACAGGGGGGCACTTCCCTTACAATGAGCAGTTCTTC. Protein: CTGGHFPYNEQFF. This chain uses TRBV1 with TRBJ2-1. TRBV1 is recorded as a pseudogene. The CDR3 has 13 residues.

The chain is built from TRBV5-4 and TRBJ2-3, with 9 nucleotides matching TRBD2. The CDR3 covers 16 residues. Trimming at V came to 3 bases and at J to 7 bases, leaving 12 bases not matched to a gene. Germline V CDR1 and CDR2: SGHNT, YYREEE (reference sequence). CDR3 region: CASSSPQRGASNTQYF. The CDR3, as DNA: TGTGCCAGCAGCTCCCCCCAGCGGGGGGCGAGTAATACGCAGTATTTT.

This clone was observed a single time. The chain recombines TRBV27 with TRBJ2-2; D gene ambiguous. Germline values: CDR1 MNHEY, CDR2 SMNVEV (reference sequence). The CDR3 spans 13 residues. The V end was cut by 5 bases, the J end by 7 bases, with 11 bases between. The DNA of the CDR3 is TGTGCCAGCAGTCTCCTAAGAGACGGGGAGCTGTTTTTT. Residues: CASSLLRDGELFF.

This sequence joins TRBV7-2 and TRBJ1-1; D perhaps matches TRBD1 (5 bases). The CDR3 spans 13 residues. The germline CDR1 and CDR2 sequences are SGHTA and FQGNSA. V lost 5 bases and J 1 base, leaving 8 bases between the germline ends. The chain's CDR3 is CASSRTGNTEAFF. CDR3 nucleotide sequence: TGTGCCAGCAGCAGAACAGGGAACACTGAAGCTTTCTTT.